One and the same sample provided the 27 T cell receptor beta chains below, sequenced in a study of T cell responses to AZD1222 COVID-19 vaccine (dated by TCRdb to the early 2020s). In the paper's terms, the time point label means: baseline before first vaccination. The library was generated by the immunoSEQ multiplex PCR assay. Here the immuneACCESS table is served through TCRdb, limited to in-frame sequences with V and J called. Missing clones are a known gap in these copies; in checked studies unresolved V genes cover under half, and the rest lacks a known reason. The table held for this sample gives about 140,000 clones. The ten most abundant clones make up about 2.2% of the sample. Material: peripheral blood. Every receptor here comes from an adult in good health.

The chain is built from TRBV29-1 and TRBJ1-2; D unclear. V lost 3 bases, J lost 3 bases, and 11 bases lay in between. CDR3 length: 13 amino acids. The V gene's germline CDR1 is SQVTM and CDR2 ANQGSEA. The CDR3 region has the DNA TGCAGCGTTGATGCAAAGGGAGACTATGGCTACACCTTC. This codes for CSVDAKGDYGYTF. The full variable domain, completed using reference TRBV29-1 and TRBJ1-2, is SAVISQKPSRDICQRGTSLTIQCQVDSQVTMMFWYRQQPGQSLTLIATANQGSEATYESGFVIDKFPISRPNLTFSTLTVSNMSPEDSSIYLCSVDAKGDYGYTFGSGTRLTVV.

The chain uses TRBV6-6 and TRBJ1-1; possible D gene TRBD1, 6 bases. V was clipped by 6 bases and J by 2 bases, with 13 bases between them. Germline-derived CDR1 and CDR2 are MNHNY and SVGAGI (reference sequence). The CDR3 is 14 amino acids. The CDR3 loop is CASSHGQLNTEAFF. CDR3 DNA: TGTGCCAGCAGCCACGGACAGCTTAACACTGAAGCTTTCTTT.

The chain links TRBV6-5 to TRBJ1-1; D remains ambiguous. Germline V CDR1 and CDR2: MNHEY, SVGAGI. The CDR3 consists of 13 residues. Trimming took 10 bases from V and 0 from J, leaving 12 bases between them. In nucleotides, the CDR3 is TGTGCCACCTCGACGAACTTGAACACTGAAGCTTTCTTT. Its protein is CATSTNLNTEAFF.

The chain is built from TRBV5-1 and TRBJ2-5; 8 positions agree with TRBD1. The germline V gene encodes CDR1 SGHRS and CDR2 YFSETQ. The CDR3 is 15 residues long. The V gene end was trimmed by 4 bases and the J gene end by 4 bases; junction bases not matched to a gene: 9. Written as DNA, the CDR3 is TGCGCCAGCAGCCCCCAAGCAGGGGGCGGAGAGACCCAGTACTTC. Translating it yields CASSPQAGGGETQYF.

The chain employs TRBV19 and TRBJ2-3; the D is unclear. The CDR3 consists of 18 residues. V was cut by 5 bases and J by 0 bases, with 21 bases left in between. Germline-derived CDR1 and CDR2 are LNHDA and SQIVND (reference sequence). CDR3 amino acids: CASSRKFGSLSSTDTQYF. The DNA for the CDR3 is TGTGCCAGTAGTCGCAAATTTGGCAGTCTATCTAGCACAGATACGCAGTATTTT.

V is TRBV2 and J is TRBJ2-5, with 8 bases matching TRBD2. This CDR3 region has 15 residues. Unmatched junction bases numbered 9, after V lost 7 bases and J lost 2 bases. CDR1 and CDR2 from the germline V gene are SNHLY and FYNNEI. CDR3 region: CASKGNGGAQETQYF. DNA of the CDR3: TGTGCCAGCAAGGGGAACGGGGGGGCACAAGAGACCCAGTACTTC.

The gene calls are TRBV7-3 and TRBJ2-2; D is unresolved. This CDR3 is 16 amino acids long. V was shortened by 4 bases and J by 4 bases, with 16 bases between the two germline ends. Germline CDR1 SGHTA, CDR2 FQGTGA. The CDR3 DNA is TGTGCCAGCAGCTCCACCCCCGTGGCCACCACCGGGGAGCTGTTTTTT. Translation gives CASSSTPVATTGELFF. Complete variable domain (other parts from reference TRBV7-3 and TRBJ2-2): GAGVSQTPSNKVTEKGKYVELRCDPISGHTALYWYRQSLGQGPEFLIYFQGTGAADDSGLPNDRFFAVRPEGSVSTLKIQRTERGDSAVYLCASSSTPVATTGELFFGEGSRLTVL.

The V call is TRBV11-1, the J call TRBJ2-7; D possibly corresponds to TRBD2 (6 bases). Germline V lookup: CDR1 SGHAT, CDR2 FQDESV (reference sequence). Trimming stripped 7 bases from V and 0 bases from J, with 19 bases between. This CDR3 comprises 16 residues. For the CDR3, the DNA is TGTGCCAGCACCTCCGGGGGACTCGCCGACTCCTACGAGCAGTACTTC. Protein product: CASTSGGLADSYEQYF.

V and J are TRBV5-1 and TRBJ2-5, with 11 bases aligning to TRBD2. The V segment lost 4 bases and the J segment 5 bases; nucleotides outside the gene matches: 4. CDR3 length: 14 residues. The germline CDR1 and CDR2 sequences are SGHRS and YFSETQ. The CDR3 here is CASSLSGGEETQYF. CDR3 DNA: TGCGCCAGCAGCCTTAGCGGGGGGGAGGAGACCCAGTACTTC.

This chain connects TRBV27 to TRBJ2-1; 11 bases are a match to TRBD2. CDR3 length: 16 residues. From germline, CDR1 is MNHEY and CDR2 SMNVEV (reference sequence). V was pared by 3 bases and J by 6 bases, with 7 bases of the junction left unmatched. CDR3 amino acids: CASSFYSGGALNEQFF. As DNA, the CDR3 is TGTGCCAGCAGTTTTTATAGCGGGGGGGCCCTCAATGAGCAGTTCTTC.

The genes are TRBV6-1 and TRBJ2-5, with D perhaps TRBD1 (6 bases). The germline V gene encodes CDR1 MNHNS and CDR2 SASEGT. The CDR3 length is 15 residues. V was pared by 2 bases and J by 5 bases, with 15 bases between. The CDR3 nucleotides are TGTGCCAGCAGTGAACCTACAGGGCATCGGGAGACCCAGTACTTC. Its protein product is CASSEPTGHRETQYF.

The rearrangement links TRBV18 to TRBJ2-1; TRBD1 matches at 8 bases. Germline CDR1 is KGHSH and CDR2 is LQKENI. J lost 6 bases, V lost 6 bases, and 10 bases had no gene match. The CDR3 sequence is 15 residues long. As DNA, the CDR3 is TGTGCCAGCTCCCTAACAGGGGGTTTCTTCAATGAGCAGTTCTTC. It specifies CASSLTGGFFNEQFF.

The rearrangement links TRBV28 to TRBJ2-7; D gene uncertain. This CDR3 is built from 11 residues. Trimming stripped 5 bases from V and 9 bases from J, with 11 bases between. From germline, CDR1 is MDHEN and CDR2 SYDVKM. The CDR3 DNA reads as TGTGCCAGCAGTATCCGTTTCGCGCAGTACTTC. It codes for CASSIRFAQYF.

V is TRBV4-2 and J is TRBJ2-2; D tentatively reads TRBD1 or TRBD2 (5 bases each). The germline CDR1 and CDR2 sequences are LGHNA and YNFKEQ. There are 14 residues in the CDR3. V lost 1 base, J lost 7 bases, and 10 bases lay in between. CDR3 sequence: CASSQVRGGGELFF. CDR3 nucleotides: TGTGCCAGCAGCCAAGTGAGGGGTGGCGGGGAGCTGTTTTTT.

The chain links TRBV9 to TRBJ2-7, with D uncertain. The germline V gene encodes CDR1 SGDLS and CDR2 YYNGEE. V was clipped by 0 bases and J by 3 bases, with 16 bases between them. This CDR3 has 16 residues. The CDR3 DNA reads TGTGCCAGCAGCGTAGCTCCCGGAGCCCAGTTCTACGAGCAGTACTTC. Its translation is CASSVAPGAQFYEQYF.

The chain joins TRBV5-1 to TRBJ1-1; D unclear. The CDR3 length is 15 residues. V shed 4 bases and J shed 4 bases, with 17 bases lying between them. Germline CDR1 is SGHRS and CDR2 is YFSETQ. CDR3 protein: CASSLPTPGRTEAFF. As DNA, the CDR3 is TGCGCCAGCAGCCTCCCTACCCCCGGACGCACTGAAGCTTTCTTT.

This chain links TRBV6-5 with TRBJ2-1, with D perhaps TRBD2 (5 bases). V gave up 6 bases and J gave up 9 bases, with 12 bases separating them. Germline assignment: CDR1 MNHEY and CDR2 SVGAGI. The CDR3 runs 12 residues. The CDR3 here is CASSIPEGEQFF. CDR3 coding DNA: TGTGCCAGCAGCATCCCAGAGGGTGAGCAGTTCTTC.

The gene calls are TRBV6-6 and TRBJ2-7; TRBD1 agrees at 8 bases. Per the germline V gene, CDR1 is MNHNY and CDR2 is SVGAGI (reference sequence). Trimming cost V 5 bases and J 2 bases; bases outside gene matches: 5. There are 14 residues in the CDR3. The CDR3 is CASSQGQAAYEQYF. The CDR3 bases are TGTGCCAGCAGTCAGGGACAGGCCGCCTACGAGCAGTACTTC.

The rearrangement links TRBV6-5 to TRBJ1-1, with D possibly being TRBD1 (6 bases). The germline V gene encodes CDR1 MNHEY and CDR2 SVGAGI. Trimming pared 0 bases from V and 1 base from J, leaving 12 bases between. CDR3 length: 16 residues. The CDR3: CASSYSRGAQNTEAFF. The CDR3 DNA reads as TGTGCCAGCAGTTACTCGAGGGGGGCGCAGAACACTGAAGCTTTCTTT.

This chain links TRBV2 with TRBJ1-4; 7 positions agree with TRBD1. Germline V CDR1 and CDR2: SNHLY, FYNNEI. V lost 7 bases, J lost 1 base, and 6 bases stayed unmatched. CDR3 length equals 15 residues. The CDR3 bases are TGTGCCAGCAACGCCCGGGACAGAACTAATGAAAAACTGTTTTTT. Protein sequence: CASNARDRTNEKLFF. Filled out from reference TRBV2 and TRBJ1-4, the complete variable domain reads EPEVTQTPSHQVTQMGQEVILRCVPISNHLYFYWYRQILGQKVEFLVSFYNNEISEKSEIFDDQFSVERPDGSNFTLKIRSTKLEDSAMYFCASNARDRTNEKLFFGSGTQLSVL.

The chain combines TRBV7-7 with TRBJ2-2; 10 bases fit TRBD1. In germline, CDR1 is SSHAT, CDR2 FNYEAQ (reference sequence). The CDR3 totals 16 residues. With V trimmed by 5 bases and J by 6 bases, 9 bases remained unmatched. The CDR3 DNA reads as TGTGCCAGCAGCCCCCGACAGGGGGCTAATCCCGGGGAGCTGTTTTTT. Its translation is CASSPRQGANPGELFF. Full variable domain (remainder filled in from reference TRBV7-7 and TRBJ2-2): GAGVSQSPRYKVTKRGQDVTLRCDPISSHATLYWYQQALGQGPEFLTYFNYEAQPDKSGLPSDRFSAERPEGSISTLTIQRTEQRDSAMYRCASSPRQGANPGELFFGEGSRLTVL.

The rearrangement links TRBV2 to TRBJ1-2; possible D gene TRBD1, 6 bases. The CDR3 spans 14 residues. With 3 bases removed from V and 8 bases from J, the gap between germline ends came to 16 bases. The germline CDR1 and CDR2 sequences are SNHLY and FYNNEI. The CDR3 DNA is TGTGCCAGCAGTGAGCAGGGGCAGGGTGTAGGCTACACCTTC. The encoded protein is CASSEQGQGVGYTF.

The chain has TRBV5-1 and TRBJ1-4; weak D call: TRBD1 (6 bases). Trimming removed 4 bases at V and 8 bases at J, with 15 bases between. The CDR3 is made up of 14 amino acids. Germline V gene lookup returns CDR1 SGHRS and CDR2 YFSETQ. This CDR3 is CASSPEGRGEKLFF. CDR3 DNA: TGCGCCAGCAGCCCGGAGGGAAGGGGGGAAAAACTGTTTTTT.

The J gene is TRBJ2-3, the V gene TRBV19, with D possibly being TRBD1 or TRBD2 (6 bases each). Germline V lookup: CDR1 LNHDA, CDR2 SQIVND (reference sequence). Trimming removed 4 bases at V and 4 bases at J, with 9 bases between. The CDR3 is 13 residues long. Here the CDR3 reads CASSTGGSDTQYF. In nucleotides, the CDR3 is TGTGCCAGTAGTACCGGGGGCTCAGATACGCAGTATTTT.

About this clone: Other DNA sequences in this specimen translate into the identical CDR3. The chain uses TRBV6-5 and TRBJ1-5; 7 bases match TRBD1. Germline loops: CDR1 MNHEY, CDR2 SVGAGI. CDR3 length equals 14 residues. The ends lost 7 bases at V and 1 base at J; junction bases unmatched: 4. The CDR3 DNA reads TGTGCCAGCAACCCGACAGGGAGCAATCAGCCCCAGCATTTT. Amino acids: CASNPTGSNQPQHF.

The V and J genes are TRBV5-4 and TRBJ2-3, with 7 bases that match TRBD1. The CDR3 length is 15 residues. V was clipped by 0 bases and J by 4 bases; unmatched bases: 5. CDR1 SGHNT and CDR2 YYREEE come from the germline V gene (reference sequence). CDR3 bases: TGTGCCAGCAGCTTGGCACTTGGACAGGCAGATACGCAGTATTTT. This sequence encodes CASSLALGQADTQYF. Using reference TRBV5-4 and TRBJ2-3 for the parts outside the CDR3, the full variable domain is ETGVTQSPTHLIKTRGQQVTLRCSSQSGHNTVSWYQQALGQGPQFIFQYYREEENGRGNFPPRFSGLQFPNYSSELNVNALELDDSALYLCASSLALGQADTQYFGPGTRLTVL.

The chain employs TRBV9 and TRBJ2-5; the D is unclear. In germline, CDR1 is SGDLS, CDR2 YYNGEE. Trimming shortened V by 4 bases and J by 5 bases, and 15 bases separated the two germline ends. This CDR3 region has 14 residues. The CDR3 sequence is CASSPREGWETQYF. DNA for the CDR3: TGTGCCAGCAGCCCTAGGGAAGGTTGGGAGACCCAGTACTTC. Looking up the rest from reference TRBV9 and TRBJ2-5 gives the full variable domain: DSGVTQTPKHLITATGQRVTLRCSPRSGDLSVYWYQQSLDQGLQFLIQYYNGEERAKGNILERFSAQQFPDLHSELNLSSLELGDSALYFCASSPREGWETQYFGPGTRLLVL.